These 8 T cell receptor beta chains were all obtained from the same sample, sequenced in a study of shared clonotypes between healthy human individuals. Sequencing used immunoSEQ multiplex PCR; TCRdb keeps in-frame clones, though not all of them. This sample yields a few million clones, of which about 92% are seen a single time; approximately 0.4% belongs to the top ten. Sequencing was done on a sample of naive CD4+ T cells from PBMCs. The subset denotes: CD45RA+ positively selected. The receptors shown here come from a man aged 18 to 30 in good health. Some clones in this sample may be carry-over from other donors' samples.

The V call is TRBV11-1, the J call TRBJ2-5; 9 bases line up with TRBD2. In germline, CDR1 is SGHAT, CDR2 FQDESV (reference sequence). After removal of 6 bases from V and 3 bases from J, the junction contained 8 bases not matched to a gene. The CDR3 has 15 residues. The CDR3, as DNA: TGTGCCAGCAGGGCGCGGGAGGGCCACGAAGAGACCCAGTACTTC. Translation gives CASRAREGHEETQYF.

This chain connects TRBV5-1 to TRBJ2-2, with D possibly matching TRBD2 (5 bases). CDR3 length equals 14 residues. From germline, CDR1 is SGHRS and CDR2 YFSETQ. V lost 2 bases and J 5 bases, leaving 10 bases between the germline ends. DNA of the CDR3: TGCGCCAGCAGCTTCGCGAGGACTACCGGGGAGCTGTTTTTT. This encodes CASSFARTTGELFF. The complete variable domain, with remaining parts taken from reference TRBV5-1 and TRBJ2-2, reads KAGVTQTPRYLIKTRGQQVTLSCSPISGHRSVSWYQQTPGQGLQFLFEYFSETQRNKGNFPGRFSGRQFSNSRSEMNVSTLELGDSALYLCASSFARTTGELFFGEGSRLTVL.

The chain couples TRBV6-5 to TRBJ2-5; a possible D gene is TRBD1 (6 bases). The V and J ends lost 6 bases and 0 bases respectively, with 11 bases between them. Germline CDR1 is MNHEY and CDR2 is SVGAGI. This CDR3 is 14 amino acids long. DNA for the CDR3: TGTGCCAGCAGAAGGACAGTTTACCAAGAGACCCAGTACTTC. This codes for CASRRTVYQETQYF.

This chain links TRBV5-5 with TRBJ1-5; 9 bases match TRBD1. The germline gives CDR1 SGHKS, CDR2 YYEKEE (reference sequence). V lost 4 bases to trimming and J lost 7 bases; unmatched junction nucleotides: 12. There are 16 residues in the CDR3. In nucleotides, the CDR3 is TGTGCCAGCAGCATCGCTCCGGGACAGGGCAGGCAGCCCCAGCATTTT. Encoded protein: CASSIAPGQGRQPQHF.

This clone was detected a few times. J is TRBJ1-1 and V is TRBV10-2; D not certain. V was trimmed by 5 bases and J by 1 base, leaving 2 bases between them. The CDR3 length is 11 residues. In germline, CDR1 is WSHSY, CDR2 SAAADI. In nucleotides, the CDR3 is TGCGCCAGCAGTACGAACACTGAAGCTTTCTTT. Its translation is CASSTNTEAFF.

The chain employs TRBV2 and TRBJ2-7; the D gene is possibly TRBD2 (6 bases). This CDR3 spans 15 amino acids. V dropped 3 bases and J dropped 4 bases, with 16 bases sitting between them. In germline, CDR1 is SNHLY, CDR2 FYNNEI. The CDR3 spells CASSEAGFREYEQYF. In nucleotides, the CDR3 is TGTGCCAGCAGTGAGGCGGGGTTTCGGGAGTACGAGCAGTACTTC.

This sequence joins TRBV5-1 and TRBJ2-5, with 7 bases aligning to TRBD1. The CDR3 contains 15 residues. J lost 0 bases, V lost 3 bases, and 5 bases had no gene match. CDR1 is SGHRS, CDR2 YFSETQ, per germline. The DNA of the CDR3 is TGCGCCAGCAGCTGGGAAGGGGGCAACCAAGAGACCCAGTACTTC. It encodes CASSWEGGNQETQYF.

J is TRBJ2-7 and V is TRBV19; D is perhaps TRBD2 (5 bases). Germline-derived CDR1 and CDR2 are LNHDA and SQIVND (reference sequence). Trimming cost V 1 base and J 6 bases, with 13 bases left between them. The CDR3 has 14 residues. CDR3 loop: CASSIGGSLTEQYF. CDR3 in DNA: TGTGCCAGTAGTATAGGAGGGAGTCTTACCGAGCAGTACTTC.